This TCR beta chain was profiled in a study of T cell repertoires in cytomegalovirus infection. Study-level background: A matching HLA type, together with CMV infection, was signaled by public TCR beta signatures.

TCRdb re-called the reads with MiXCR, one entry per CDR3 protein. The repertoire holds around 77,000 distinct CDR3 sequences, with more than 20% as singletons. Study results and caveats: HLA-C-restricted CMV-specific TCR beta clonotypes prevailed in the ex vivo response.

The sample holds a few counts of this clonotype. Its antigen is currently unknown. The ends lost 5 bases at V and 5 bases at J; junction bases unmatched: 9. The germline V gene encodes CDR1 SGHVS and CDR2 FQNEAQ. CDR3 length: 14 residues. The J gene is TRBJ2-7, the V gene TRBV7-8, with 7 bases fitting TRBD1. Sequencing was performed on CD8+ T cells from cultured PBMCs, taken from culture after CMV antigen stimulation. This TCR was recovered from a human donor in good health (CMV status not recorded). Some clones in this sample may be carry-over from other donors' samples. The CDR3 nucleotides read TGTGCCAGCAGCCTACGACAGGGAAACCACGAGCAGTACTTC. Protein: CASSLRQGNHEQYF.